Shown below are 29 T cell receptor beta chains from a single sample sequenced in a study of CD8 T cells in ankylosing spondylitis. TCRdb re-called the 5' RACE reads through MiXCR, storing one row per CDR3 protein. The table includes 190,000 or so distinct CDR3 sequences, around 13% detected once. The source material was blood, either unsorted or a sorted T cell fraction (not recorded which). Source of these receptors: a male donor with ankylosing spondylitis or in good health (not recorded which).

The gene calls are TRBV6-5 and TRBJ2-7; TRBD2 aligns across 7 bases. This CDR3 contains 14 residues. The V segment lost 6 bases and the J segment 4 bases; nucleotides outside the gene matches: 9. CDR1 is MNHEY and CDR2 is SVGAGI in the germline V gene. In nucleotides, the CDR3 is TGTGCCAGCAGCTCCTCCTGGGGGGGATACGAGCAGTACTTC. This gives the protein CASSSSWGGYEQYF.

The CDR3 sequence: CASSPKVRAEAFF. CDR3 DNA sequence: TGTGCCAGCAGTCCCAAGGTTCGGGCTGAAGCTTTCTTT. The rearrangement joins TRBV6-6 to TRBJ1-1; D gene unclear. The germline CDR1 and CDR2 sequences are MNHNY and SVGAGI (reference sequence). The CDR3 spans 13 residues. V dropped 5 bases and J dropped 6 bases, with 13 bases sitting between them.

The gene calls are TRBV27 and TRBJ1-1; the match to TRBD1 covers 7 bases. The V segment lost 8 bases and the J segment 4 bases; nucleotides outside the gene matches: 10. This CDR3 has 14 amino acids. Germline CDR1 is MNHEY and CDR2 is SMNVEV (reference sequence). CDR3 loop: CASGGPGQFTEAFF. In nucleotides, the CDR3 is TGTGCCAGCGGGGGGCCGGGACAGTTCACTGAAGCTTTCTTT.

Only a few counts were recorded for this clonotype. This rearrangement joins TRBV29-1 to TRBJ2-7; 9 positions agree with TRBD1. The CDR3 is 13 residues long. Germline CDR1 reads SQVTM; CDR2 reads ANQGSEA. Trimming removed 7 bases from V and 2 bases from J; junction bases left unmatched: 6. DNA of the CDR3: TGCAGCGCCGGACAGGGGCTGGCCTACGAGCAGTACTTC. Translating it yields CSAGQGLAYEQYF.

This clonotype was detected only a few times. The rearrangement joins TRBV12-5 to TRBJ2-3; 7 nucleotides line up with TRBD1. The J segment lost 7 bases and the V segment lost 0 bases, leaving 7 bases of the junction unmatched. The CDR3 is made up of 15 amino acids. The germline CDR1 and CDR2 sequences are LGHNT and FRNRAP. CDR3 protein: CASGLVQGTEHTQYF. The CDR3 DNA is TGTGCTAGTGGTTTGGTACAAGGGACAGAACATACGCAGTATTTT.

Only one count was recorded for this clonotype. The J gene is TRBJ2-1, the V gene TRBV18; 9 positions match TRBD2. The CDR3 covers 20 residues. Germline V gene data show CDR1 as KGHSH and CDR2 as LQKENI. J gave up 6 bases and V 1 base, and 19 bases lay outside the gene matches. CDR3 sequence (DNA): TGTGCCAGCTCACCACAGTTTGGTGCGGGGGGGAACCCGAACTCCAATGAGCAGTTCTTC. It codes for CASSPQFGAGGNPNSNEQFF. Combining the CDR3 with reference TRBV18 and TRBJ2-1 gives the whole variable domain NAGVMQNPRHLVRRRGQEARLRCSPMKGHSHVYWYRQLPEEGLKFMVYLQKENIIDESGMPKERFSAEFPKEGPSILRIQQVVRGDSAAYFCASSPQFGAGGNPNSNEQFFGPGTRLTVL.

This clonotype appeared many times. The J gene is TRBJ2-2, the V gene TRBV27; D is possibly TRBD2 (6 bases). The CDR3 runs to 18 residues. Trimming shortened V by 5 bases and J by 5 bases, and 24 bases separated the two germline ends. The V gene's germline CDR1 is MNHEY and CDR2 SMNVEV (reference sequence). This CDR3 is CASSLAPAGSPITGELFF. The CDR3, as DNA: TGTGCCAGCAGTCTGGCACCCGCGGGATCTCCCATAACCGGGGAGCTGTTTTTT.

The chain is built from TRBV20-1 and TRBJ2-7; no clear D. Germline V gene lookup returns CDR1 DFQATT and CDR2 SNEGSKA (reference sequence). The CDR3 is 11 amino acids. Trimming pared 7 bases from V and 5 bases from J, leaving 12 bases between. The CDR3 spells CSGNLGHEQYF. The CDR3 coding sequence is TGCAGTGGGAACTTAGGCCACGAGCAGTACTTC.

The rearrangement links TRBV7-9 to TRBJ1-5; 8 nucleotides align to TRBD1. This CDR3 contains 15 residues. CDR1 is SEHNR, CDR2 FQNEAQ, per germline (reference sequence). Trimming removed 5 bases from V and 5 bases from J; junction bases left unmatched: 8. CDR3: CASSPQGAGDQPQHF. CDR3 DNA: TGTGCCAGCAGCCCGCAGGGGGCAGGGGATCAGCCCCAGCATTTT.

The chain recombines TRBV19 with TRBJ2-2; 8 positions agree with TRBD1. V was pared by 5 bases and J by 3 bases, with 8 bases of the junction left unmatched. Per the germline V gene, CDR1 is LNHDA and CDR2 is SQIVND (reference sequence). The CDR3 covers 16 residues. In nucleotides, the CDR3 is TGTGCCAGTAGTCCCAAACAGGGGGACGACACCGGGGAGCTGTTTTTT. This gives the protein CASSPKQGDDTGELFF.

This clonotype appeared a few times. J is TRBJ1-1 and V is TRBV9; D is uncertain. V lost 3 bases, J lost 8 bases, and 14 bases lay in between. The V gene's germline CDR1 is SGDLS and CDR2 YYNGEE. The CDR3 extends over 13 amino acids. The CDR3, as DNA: TGTGCCAGCAGCGCTTCTAGCGGAGGGGAAGCTTTCTTT. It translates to CASSASSGGEAFF.

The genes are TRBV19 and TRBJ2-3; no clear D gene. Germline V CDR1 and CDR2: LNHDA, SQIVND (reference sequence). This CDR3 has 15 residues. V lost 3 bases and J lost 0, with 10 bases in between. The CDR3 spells CASSIVTASTDTQYF. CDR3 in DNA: TGTGCCAGTAGTATTGTGACGGCTAGCACAGATACGCAGTATTTT.

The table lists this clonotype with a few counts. The CDR3 protein is CASSVGRDTFCNSPLHF. The CDR3 region has the DNA TGCGCCAGCAGTGTAGGGCGTGACACCTTTTGTAATTCACCCCTCCACTTT. This chain uses TRBV10-1 with TRBJ1-6; D remains unclear. V gave up 4 bases and J gave up 6 bases, with 19 bases separating them. The germline gives CDR1 WNHNN, CDR2 SYGVQD (reference sequence). The CDR3 sequence is 17 residues long.

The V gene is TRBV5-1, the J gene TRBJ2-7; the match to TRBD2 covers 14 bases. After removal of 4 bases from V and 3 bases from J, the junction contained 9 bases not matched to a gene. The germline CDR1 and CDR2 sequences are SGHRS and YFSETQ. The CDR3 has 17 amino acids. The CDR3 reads CASSRGLAGEGFYEQYF. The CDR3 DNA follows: TGCGCCAGCAGCCGGGGACTAGCGGGAGAGGGATTCTACGAGCAGTACTTC.

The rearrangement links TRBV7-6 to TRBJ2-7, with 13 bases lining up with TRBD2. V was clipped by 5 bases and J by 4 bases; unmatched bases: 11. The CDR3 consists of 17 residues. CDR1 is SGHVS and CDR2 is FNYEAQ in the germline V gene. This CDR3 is CASSRLAGGRGRYEQYF. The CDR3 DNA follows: TGTGCCAGCAGCCGACTAGCGGGAGGCCGGGGAAGGTACGAGCAGTACTTC.

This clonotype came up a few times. The CDR3 sequence is CASSSGGDEQYF. The CDR3 DNA reads TGTGCCAGCAGTTCCGGGGGCGACGAGCAGTACTTC. V and J are TRBV6-2 or TRBV6-3 and TRBJ2-7; D is perhaps TRBD1 or TRBD2 (6 bases each). There are 12 residues in the CDR3. Germline assignment: CDR1 MNHEY and CDR2 SVGEGT. Trimming pared 4 bases from V and 5 bases from J, leaving 9 bases between.

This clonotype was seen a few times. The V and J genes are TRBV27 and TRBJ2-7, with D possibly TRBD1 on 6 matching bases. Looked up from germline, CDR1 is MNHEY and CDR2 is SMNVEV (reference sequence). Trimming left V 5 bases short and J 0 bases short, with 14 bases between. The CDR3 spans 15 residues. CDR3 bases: TGTGCCAGCAGTCTTGACAGGCGCCTCTCCTACGAGCAGTACTTC. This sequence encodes CASSLDRRLSYEQYF.

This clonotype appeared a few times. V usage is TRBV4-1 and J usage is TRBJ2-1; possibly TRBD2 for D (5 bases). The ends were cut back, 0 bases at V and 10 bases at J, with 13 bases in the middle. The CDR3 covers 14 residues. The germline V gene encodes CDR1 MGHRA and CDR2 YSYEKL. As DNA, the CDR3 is TGCGCCAGCAGCCAAGACTTACTTTGGGAGGAGCAGTTCTTC. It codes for CASSQDLLWEEQFF.

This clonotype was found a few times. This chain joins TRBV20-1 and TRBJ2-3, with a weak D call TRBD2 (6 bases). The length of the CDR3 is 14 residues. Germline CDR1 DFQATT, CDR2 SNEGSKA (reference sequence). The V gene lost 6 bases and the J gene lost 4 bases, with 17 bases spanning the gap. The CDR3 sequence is CSAPEWEAADTQYF. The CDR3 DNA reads TGCAGTGCCCCGGAGTGGGAGGCGGCAGATACGCAGTATTTT.

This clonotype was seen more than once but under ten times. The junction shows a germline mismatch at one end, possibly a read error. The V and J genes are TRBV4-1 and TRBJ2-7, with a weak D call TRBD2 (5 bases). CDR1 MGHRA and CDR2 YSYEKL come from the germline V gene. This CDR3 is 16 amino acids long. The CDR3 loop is CASSRETGSTSSEQYF. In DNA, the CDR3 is TGCGCCAGCAGTCGCGAAACGGGATCGACGTCCTCCGAGCAGTACTTC.

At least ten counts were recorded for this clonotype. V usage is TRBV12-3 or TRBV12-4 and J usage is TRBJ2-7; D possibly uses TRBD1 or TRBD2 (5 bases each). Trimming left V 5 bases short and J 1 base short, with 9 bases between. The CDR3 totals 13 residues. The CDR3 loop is CASSPGPSYEQYF. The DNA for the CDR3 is TGTGCCAGCAGTCCGGGACCATCCTACGAGCAGTACTTC.

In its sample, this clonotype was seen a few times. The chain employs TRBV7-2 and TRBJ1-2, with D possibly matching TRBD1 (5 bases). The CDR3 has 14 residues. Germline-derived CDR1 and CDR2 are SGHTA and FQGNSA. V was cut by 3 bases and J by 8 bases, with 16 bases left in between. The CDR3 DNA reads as TGTGCCAGCAGCTTCGGCACAGGTGATCCCGGCTACACCTTC. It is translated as CASSFGTGDPGYTF. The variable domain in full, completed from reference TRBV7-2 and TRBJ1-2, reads GAGVSQSPSNKVTEKGKDVELRCDPISGHTALYWYRQSLGQGLEFLIYFQGNSAPDKSGLPSDRFSAERTGGSVSTLTIQRTQQEDSAVYLCASSFGTGDPGYTFGSGTRLTVV.

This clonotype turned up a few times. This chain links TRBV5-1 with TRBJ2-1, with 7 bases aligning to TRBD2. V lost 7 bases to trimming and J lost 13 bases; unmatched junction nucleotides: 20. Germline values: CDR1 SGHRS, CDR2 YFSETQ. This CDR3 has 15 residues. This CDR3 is CASASGTSNLSEQFF. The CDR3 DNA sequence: TGCGCCAGCGCAAGCGGGACCTCGAATCTTTCGGAACAGTTCTTC. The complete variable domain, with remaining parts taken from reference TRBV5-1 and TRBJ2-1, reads KAGVTQTPRYLIKTRGQQVTLSCSPISGHRSVSWYQQTPGQGLQFLFEYFSETQRNKGNFPGRFSGRQFSNSRSEMNVSTLELGDSALYLCASASGTSNLSEQFFGPGTRLTVL.

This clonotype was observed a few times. This chain's CDR3 is CAWSVAGNEQYF. The CDR3 nucleotides are TGTGCCTGGAGTGTTGCAGGGAACGAGCAGTACTTC. The V gene is TRBV30, the J gene TRBJ2-7; D possibly corresponds to TRBD1 (5 bases). Germline loops: CDR1 GTSNPN, CDR2 SVGIG (reference sequence). The CDR3 totals 12 residues. V was clipped by 0 bases and J by 5 bases, with 8 bases between them. Combining the CDR3 with reference TRBV30 and TRBJ2-7 gives the whole variable domain SQTIHQWPATLVQPVGSPLSLECTVEGTSNPNLYWYRQAAGRGLQLLFYSVGIGQISSEVPQNLSASRPQDRQFILSSKKLLLSDSGFYLCAWSVAGNEQYFGPGTRLTVT.

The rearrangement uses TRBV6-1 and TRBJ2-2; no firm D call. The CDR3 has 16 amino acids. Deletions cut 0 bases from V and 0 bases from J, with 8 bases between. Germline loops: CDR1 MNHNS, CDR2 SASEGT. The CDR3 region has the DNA TGTGCCAGCAGTGAAGCAAGTTTGGCGAACACCGGGGAGCTGTTTTTT. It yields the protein CASSEASLANTGELFF.

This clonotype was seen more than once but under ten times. The CDR3 DNA follows: TGTGCCAGCAGCTTGCTCCGCTCAATCCTCCCCAATAATTCACCCCTCCACTTT. Translating gives CASSLLRSILPNNSPLHF. This chain uses TRBV5-5 with TRBJ1-6; no clear D. This CDR3 is 18 amino acids long. Germline CDR1 SGHKS, CDR2 YYEKEE (reference sequence). Between the trimmed V and J ends, which lost 1 base and 5 bases, there was a span of 19 bases.

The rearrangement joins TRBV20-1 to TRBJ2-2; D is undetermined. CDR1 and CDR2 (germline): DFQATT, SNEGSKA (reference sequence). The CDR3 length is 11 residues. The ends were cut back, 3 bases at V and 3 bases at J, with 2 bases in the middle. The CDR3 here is CSARDTGELFF. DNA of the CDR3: TGCAGTGCTAGGGACACCGGGGAGCTGTTTTTT.

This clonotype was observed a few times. In DNA, the CDR3 is TGTGCCAGCAGGGAAGGGGTTGACACCGGGGAGCTGTTTTTT. Its translation: CASREGVDTGELFF. The J gene is TRBJ2-2, the V gene TRBV6-4; D is possibly TRBD1 (5 bases). V shed 6 bases and J shed 3 bases, with 11 bases lying between them. The CDR3 has 14 amino acids. Germline loops: CDR1 MRHNA, CDR2 SNTAGT.

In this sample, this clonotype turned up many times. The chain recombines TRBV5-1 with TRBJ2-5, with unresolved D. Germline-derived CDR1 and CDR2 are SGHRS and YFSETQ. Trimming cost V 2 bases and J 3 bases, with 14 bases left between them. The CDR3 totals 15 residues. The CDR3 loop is CASSFLTEGKETQYF. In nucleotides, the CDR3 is TGCGCCAGCAGCTTTCTAACGGAAGGGAAAGAGACCCAGTACTTC. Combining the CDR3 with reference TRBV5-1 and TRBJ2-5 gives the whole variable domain KAGVTQTPRYLIKTRGQQVTLSCSPISGHRSVSWYQQTPGQGLQFLFEYFSETQRNKGNFPGRFSGRQFSNSRSEMNVSTLELGDSALYLCASSFLTEGKETQYFGPGTRLLVL.